Only a few counts were recorded for the clone carrying this TCR beta chain. Its antigen is as yet unknown. The sample belongs to a study of T cells after yellow fever vaccination. Study overall: The authors prepared low-cell-number fractions using SMART-Seq v4 Ultra Low Input. Study findings and constraints: Though it reached lower strength, the secondary response hit its peak faster, day 5 versus 15. Primary-vaccination clones mostly resurfaced post-booster (more than 95% CD4, roughly 90% CD8).

Germline V CDR1 and CDR2: SGHRS, YFSETQ. The V gene end was trimmed by 4 bases and the J gene end by 2 bases; junction bases not matched to a gene: 11. This CDR3 region has 17 residues. TCRdb passed the 5' RACE reads through MiXCR, listing each CDR3 protein once. Among some 390,000 distinct CDR3 sequences listed, 6.2% were seen once. Sequenced here: PBMCs, sampled 5 days after the yellow fever booster vaccination. This chain links TRBV5-1 with TRBJ1-3; TRBD1 matches 8 bases. This receptor was taken from a man aged 25-40 years who received the YFV17D yellow fever vaccine. The CDR3: CASSVQGAGQAGNTIYF. Here the CDR3 DNA reads TGCGCCAGCAGCGTTCAGGGGGCAGGTCAGGCTGGAAACACCATATATTTT.